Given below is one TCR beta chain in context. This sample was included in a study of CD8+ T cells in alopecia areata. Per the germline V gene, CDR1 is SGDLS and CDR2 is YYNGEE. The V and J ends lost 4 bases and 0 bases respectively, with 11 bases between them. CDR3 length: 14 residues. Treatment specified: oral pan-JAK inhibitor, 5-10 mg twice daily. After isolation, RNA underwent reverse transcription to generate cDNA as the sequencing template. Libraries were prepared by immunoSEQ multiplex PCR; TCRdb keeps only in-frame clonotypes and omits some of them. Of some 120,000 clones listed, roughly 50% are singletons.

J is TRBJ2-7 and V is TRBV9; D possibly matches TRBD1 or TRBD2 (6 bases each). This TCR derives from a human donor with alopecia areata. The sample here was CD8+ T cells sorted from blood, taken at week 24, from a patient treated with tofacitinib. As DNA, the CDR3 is TGTGCCAGCAGCTCGGGGGCCACCTCCTACGAGCAGTACTTC. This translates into CASSSGATSYEQYF.